The clone carrying this T cell receptor (beta chain) was seen only a few times. The antigen is undetermined. These data come from a study of beta chain features in type 1 diabetes. Study-level points and caveats: Researchers report that Type 1 diabetes patients had moderately but significantly shorter TCRB CDR3s across all four CD4+ subsets.

Every isolated RNA sample was fully reverse transcribed, so sequencing captured expressed TCRB transcripts. The assay was immunoSEQ multiplex PCR, and TCRdb's table has in-frame clones only and misses some. Here the sample spans fewer than 350,000 clones, 15% being singletons. Per the germline V gene, CDR1 is LNHNV and CDR2 is YYDKDF (reference sequence). V lost 1 base, J lost 4 bases, and 7 bases lay in between. This CDR3 spans 14 amino acids. Sequencing used naive CD4+ T cells from blood. This receptor was identified in a young man with type 1 diabetes. This chain joins TRBV15 and TRBJ1-4; D remains unclear. CDR3 sequence (DNA): TGTGCCACCAGCAGAGGTACATTTAATGAAAAACTGTTTTTT. Translated: CATSRGTFNEKLFF.